This T cell receptor (beta chain) was recovered during a study of blood T cell repertoires in COVID-19. Study background: In each case, the material was cDNA or gDNA derived from T cells, B-cell-depleted T cells, or PBMCs.

The V end lost 4 bases, the J end lost 4 bases, and 8 bases lay between the germline ends. Germline values: CDR1 MNHEY, CDR2 SMNVEV (reference sequence). The CDR3 extends over 13 amino acids. As processed by the authors: For nucleated cells, counts were estimated from reference gene primer amplification. The protocol was immunoSEQ multiplex PCR, while the TCRdb copy is restricted to in-frame clones and leaves out a portion. That table gives V, J and clone size, and the DNA gave D and trimming. The sample holds roughly 260,000 clones, 85% to 90% seen once. The TCR was taken from a woman aged 40 to 50 with acute or convalescent COVID-19. Sequenced input: peripheral blood. V gene TRBV27 combines with J gene TRBJ1-5; D not certain. CDR3 sequence (DNA): TGTGCCAGCAGTTACATGACAAATCAGCCCCAGCATTTT. It specifies CASSYMTNQPQHF.